The clone carrying this T cell receptor beta chain was counted ten times or more. Antigen specificity is unknown. These data belong to a study of neurological immune-mediated disorders. The unsorted libraries originated from 2 million PBMCs that had been stored at -80 C. Study results and caveats: Falling below healthy controls, multiple sclerosis showed the least TCR clonal expansion, while HTLV-1-associated myelopathy showed the most.

Trimming pared 6 bases from V and 2 bases from J, leaving 5 bases between. Germline V gene data show CDR1 as MNHEY and CDR2 as SVGAGI. The CDR3 length is 13 residues. TCRdb independently ran MiXCR on the 5' RACE reads; one entry per CDR3 protein. The sample lists around 70,000 distinct CDR3 sequences; about 5.1% were seen once. This chain links TRBV6-5 with TRBJ2-6, with unresolved D. The sample taken for sequencing was PBMCs. This clonotype was sampled from a woman in her 70s with multiple sclerosis. The CDR3 sequence is CASRTTGANVLTF. DNA for the CDR3: TGTGCCAGCAGAACCACTGGGGCCAACGTCCTGACTTTC.